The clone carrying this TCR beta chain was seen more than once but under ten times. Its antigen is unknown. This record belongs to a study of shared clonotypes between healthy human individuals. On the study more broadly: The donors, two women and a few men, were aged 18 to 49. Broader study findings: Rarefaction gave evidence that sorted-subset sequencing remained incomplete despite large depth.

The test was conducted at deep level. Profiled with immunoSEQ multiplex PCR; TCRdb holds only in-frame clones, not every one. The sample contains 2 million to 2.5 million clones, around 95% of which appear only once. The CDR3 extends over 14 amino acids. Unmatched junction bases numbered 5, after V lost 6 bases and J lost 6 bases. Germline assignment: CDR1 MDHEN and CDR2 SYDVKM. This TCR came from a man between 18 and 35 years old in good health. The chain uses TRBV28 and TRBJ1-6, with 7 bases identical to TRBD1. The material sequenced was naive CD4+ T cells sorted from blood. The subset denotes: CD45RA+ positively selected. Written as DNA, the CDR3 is TGTGCCAGCAGAGTACAGGGGAGTAATTCACCCCTCCACTTT. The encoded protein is CASRVQGSNSPLHF.